The 9 T cell receptor beta chains listed next were all sequenced from one sample in a study of blood T cell repertoires in COVID-19. Sequenced by immunoSEQ multiplex PCR; TCRdb stores in-frame clones only, minus some. Of 35,000 to 45,000 clones in the sample, about 88% were seen once. The sequenced sample consisted of peripheral blood. These receptors all come from a human donor in a cohort sampled during active COVID-19.

This clone appeared once. The rearrangement joins TRBV10-3 to TRBJ2-5, with D maybe TRBD2 (5 bases). The CDR3 sequence is 15 residues long. Germline V gene sequence: CDR1 ENHRY, CDR2 SYGVKD. Trimming stripped 0 bases from V and 4 bases from J, with 12 bases between. CDR3 region: CAISESELAAETQYF. DNA of the CDR3: TGTGCCATCAGTGAGTCGGAGCTAGCAGCAGAGACCCAGTACTTC.

The V gene is TRBV24-1, the J gene TRBJ2-7; 15 bases map to TRBD2. The V segment lost 3 bases and the J segment 2 bases; nucleotides outside the gene matches: 7. The length of the CDR3 is 18 residues. CDR1 is KGHDR and CDR2 is SFDVKD in the germline V gene. The CDR3 protein is CATSDPGTSGGSPYEQYF. CDR3 coding DNA: TGTGCCACCAGTGATCCCGGGACTAGCGGGGGGTCCCCCTACGAGCAGTACTTC.

The rearrangement links TRBV5-1 to TRBJ1-6; D remains unclear. The CDR3 is 14 residues long. V lost 2 bases and J lost 7, with 10 bases in between. Germline-derived CDR1 and CDR2 are SGHRS and YFSETQ. The CDR3 is CASSLTVPNSPLHF. The DNA for the CDR3 is TGCGCCAGCAGCTTAACAGTCCCGAATTCACCCCTCCACTTT.

V gene TRBV7-3 combines with J gene TRBJ2-1, with TRBD2 matching over 11 bases. Germline trimming cut 4 bases from V and 5 bases from J; bases unmatched to any gene: 10. CDR1 and CDR2 from the germline V gene are SGHTA and FQGTGA. The CDR3 covers 17 residues. The CDR3 spells CASSSSGSGGANNEQFF. DNA for the CDR3: TGTGCCAGCAGCTCCAGCGGTAGCGGGGGGGCCAACAATGAGCAGTTCTTC.

The chain uses TRBV3-1 (or the pseudogene TRBV3-2) and TRBJ1-4; D remains unclear. The CDR3 covers 15 residues. V was clipped by 3 bases and J by 6 bases, with 14 bases between them. Germline CDR1 LGHDT, CDR2 YNNKEL (reference sequence). CDR3 in amino acids: CASSQSGEVYEKLFF. The CDR3 bases are TGTGCCAGCAGCCAGTCGGGAGAGGTATATGAAAAACTGTTTTTT.

This chain links TRBV20-1 with TRBJ1-1; TRBD1 might be the D (6 bases). Germline CDR1 reads DFQATT; CDR2 reads SNEGSKA (reference sequence). This CDR3 is 13 amino acids long. Trimming took off 3 bases at V and 4 bases at J, with 12 bases between the two ends. The CDR3, as DNA: TGCAGTGCTAGTCAGGGGACGCGCACTGAAGCTTTCTTT. Protein sequence: CSASQGTRTEAFF.

The V and J genes are TRBV5-6 and TRBJ2-7; D possibly corresponds to TRBD1 (7 bases). The germline V gene encodes CDR1 SGHDT and CDR2 YYEEEE. V was trimmed by 3 bases and J by 2 bases, leaving 15 bases between them. This CDR3 is built from 15 residues. The CDR3 nucleotides read TGTGCCAGCAGCTCCGTTGGCAGGGGGGCCTACGAGCAGTACTTC. Its protein is CASSSVGRGAYEQYF.

The V and J genes are TRBV7-9 and TRBJ2-3; 7 nucleotides agree with TRBD2. CDR3 length: 13 amino acids. Germline V gene sequence: CDR1 SEHNR, CDR2 FQNEAQ (reference sequence). J was trimmed by 6 bases and V by 5 bases; bases with no gene match: 5. CDR3: CASSPTSYDTQYF. CDR3 DNA sequence: TGTGCCAGCAGCCCGACTAGCTATGATACGCAGTATTTT.

This clone occurred once. The V gene is TRBV6-1, the J gene TRBJ2-7; D perhaps matches TRBD1 (5 bases). The germline V and J ends were trimmed by 0 bases and 2 bases, with 14 bases remaining between them. Germline V gene lookup returns CDR1 MNHNS and CDR2 SASEGT. The CDR3 spans 16 residues. The CDR3 DNA reads as TGTGCCAGCAGTGAAGCAGGTGGGGCAGGAGCCTACGAGCAGTACTTC. Protein: CASSEAGGAGAYEQYF.